The entry below gives a single T cell receptor (beta chain) sequence along with its context. Antigen unknown. Trimming shortened V by 2 bases and J by 5 bases, and 10 bases separated the two germline ends. Germline V lookup: CDR1 SEHNR, CDR2 FQNEAQ (reference sequence). The CDR3 totals 14 residues. The record originates from a study of cytomegalovirus exposure and HLA in healthy donors. Primers included in the PCR were 60 Vbeta and 13 Jbeta primers. Here immunoSEQ multiplex PCR was the method, and the copy in TCRdb shows in-frame clones only, minus some. This table holds under 200,000 clones, roughly 68% found once. Study outcomes and limitations: CMV serostatus was the sole immune exposure information available. Cytomegalovirus-associated TCR beta chains were listed, numbering approximately 150.

Sequencing was performed on PBMCs. The chain joins TRBV7-9 to TRBJ2-1; D is ambiguous. The receptor was isolated from a woman aged 25 to 39 in good health and CMV-seronegative. The CDR3 coding sequence is TGTGCCAGCAGCTTAACCTTCTCGGACAATGAGCAGTTCTTC. This translates into CASSLTFSDNEQFF. Full variable domain (remainder filled in from reference TRBV7-9 and TRBJ2-1): DTGVSQNPRHKITKRGQNVTFRCDPISEHNRLYWYRQTLGQGPEFLTYFQNEAQLEKSRLLSDRFSAERPKGSFSTLEIQRTEQGDSAMYLCASSLTFSDNEQFFGPGTRLTVL.